The rows below give T cell receptor beta chains drawn from one sample of a study of shared clonotypes between healthy human individuals. Only in-frame clones appear in the TCRdb table, and some are missing; sequencing was by immunoSEQ multiplex PCR. The repertoire consists of fewer than 650,000 clones, with 70% to 80% occurring once and the leading ten covering about 12%. The sequenced sample consisted of PBMCs. The receptor source for this set is a woman aged 40 to 50 in good health. Some clones in this sample may be carry-over from other donors' samples. The CDR3 runs from the conserved cysteine through the conserved F or W. A D gene is named only where the DNA matches it firmly.

14	TRBV9	TRBJ1-2	TRBD1	CASSARPGTGDLSF
15	TRBV2	TRBJ2-5	.	CASSEALGSQETQYF
14	TRBV30	TRBJ2-7	TRBD2	CAWSVRREPHEQYF
15	TRBV6-5	TRBJ2-5	TRBD2	CASSFGLAGGETQYF
14	TRBV28	TRBJ1-2	TRBD1	CASSLNRGLYGYTF
16	TRBV6-1	TRBJ1-1	.	CASSEHRAEGWAEAFF
16	TRBV11-2	TRBJ2-7	.	CASSLTTGSFPYEQYF
15	TRBV18	TRBJ2-2	TRBD1	CASSPRTGDTGELFF
13	TRBV2	TRBJ1-2	TRBD1	CASSTGTDDGYTF
12	TRBV9	TRBJ2-5	.	CASSVVEETQYF
13	TRBV11-2	TRBJ1-1	.	CASSFSVYTEAFF
15	TRBV5-1	TRBJ2-1	.	CASSLRGQRLNEQFF
14	TRBV2	TRBJ2-2	.	CASAASANTGELFF
13	TRBV19	TRBJ1-3	.	CASRVSSGNTIYF
17	TRBV15	TRBJ1-1	TRBD1	CATSRDPGGFRDTEAFF
16	TRBV9	TRBJ2-5	TRBD2	CASSVEIAGVSKTQYF
13	TRBV11-3	TRBJ2-3	.	CASSPPHGDTQYF
17	TRBV18	TRBJ2-1	TRBD2	CASSPRTSGSRSNEQFF
11	TRBV29-1	TRBJ2-7	.	CSVGNPYEQYF
13	TRBV28	TRBJ2-7	.	CASSFIGDYEQYF
15	TRBV28	.	.	CASRLAGESSYEQYF
15	TRBV5-1	TRBJ2-3	TRBD2	CASSLVAGGPYTQYF
11	TRBV28	TRBJ1-2	.	CASSLRGGYTF
17	TRBV28	TRBJ1-5	TRBD1	CASSRTGTTGWYQPQHF
17	TRBV30	TRBJ2-5	TRBD2	CAWSGQLAGAFGETQYF
15	TRBV27	TRBJ2-1	.	CASSSGGTPSNEQFF
14	TRBV2	TRBJ2-7	TRBD1	CASSADRGIYEQYF
15	TRBV15	TRBJ1-2	.	CATSRDRDRVGGYTF
14	TRBV28	TRBJ2-7	.	CASSGPGSSYEQYF
17	TRBV30	TRBJ2-1	TRBD1	CATKDRVGTSSYNEQFF
15	TRBV7-2	TRBJ2-7	.	CASSLVTGPSYEQYF
17	TRBV21-1	TRBJ2-3	.	CASSPLGTSGSTDTQYF
15	TRBV6-1	TRBJ2-2	.	CASSEFGGLSGELFF
17	TRBV11-2	TRBJ2-6	.	CASTRPGVHSGANVLTF
17	TRBV7-2	TRBJ1-1	TRBD1	CASTPPGQMIMNTEAFF
16	TRBV18	TRBJ2-5	.	CASSPRPGRYQETQYF
16	TRBV18	TRBJ2-1	TRBD1	CASSPARQGAYNEQFF
12	TRBV5-6	.	.	CASSLVGDEQYF
15	TRBV7-2	TRBJ2-3	.	CASSYAHPSTDTQYF
16	TRBV30	TRBJ1-5	.	CAWSNGGGSGNQPQHF
15	TRBV29-1	TRBJ2-1	TRBD2	CSVHWTSGSRNEQFF
14	TRBV7-9	TRBJ2-7	TRBD1	CASSSTGTGSEQYF
13	TRBV11-1	TRBJ2-7	TRBD1	CASSPGTGYEQYF
18	TRBV9	TRBJ2-3	TRBD1	CASSVDGTGFLFTDTQYF
15	TRBV7-9	TRBJ2-1	TRBD1	CASRPGQGLYNEQFF
13	TRBV27	TRBJ1-2	.	CASSFWQNYGYTF
16	TRBV6-1	TRBJ2-7	TRBD2	CASSEARLAGSHEQYF
14	TRBV5-4	TRBJ2-2	TRBD1	CASSLGTATGELFF
14	TRBV5-4	TRBJ1-3	.	CASSLGGSGNTIYF
13	TRBV6-5	TRBJ2-7	TRBD1	CASRGQGLYEQYF
15	TRBV6-1	TRBJ2-7	TRBD1	CASSEGQGPTYEQYF
16	TRBV4-3	TRBJ1-2	TRBD1	CASSQDRGTVTGGYTF
14	TRBV9	TRBJ2-7	TRBD1	CASSAGQVLYEQYF
15	TRBV5-4	TRBJ2-1	.	CASSSEEGTYNEQFF
14	TRBV19	TRBJ2-7	TRBD2	CASSITSGGGEQYF
13	TRBV29-1	TRBJ2-5	TRBD2	CSVGGTSQETQYF
15	TRBV4-2	TRBJ2-6	.	CASSQGDSGANVLTF
16	TRBV5-6	TRBJ2-1	TRBD2	CASSLEGSSGSDEQFF
14	TRBV15	TRBJ2-7	TRBD1	CATSNGQGAYEQYF
15	TRBV11-2	TRBJ1-2	.	CASSPSPGHHYGYTF